A single sample is the source of the 20 T cell receptor beta chains below, sequenced in a study of CD8 T cells in Susac syndrome. The RNA input was roughly 0.5 to 1 ug, and it was reverse transcribed with random hexamers. TCRdb recomputed calls from the immunoSEQ multiplex PCR reads with MiXCR, one row per CDR3 protein. The sample includes about 120,000 distinct CDR3 sequences, around 90% seen only once; the top ten take around 0.15%. Sequencing input: CD4+ T cells from PBMCs. Every receptor here comes from a human donor in good health.

This chain connects TRBV7-2 to TRBJ2-2; weak D call: TRBD1 (7 bases). Germline CDR1 SGHTA, CDR2 FQGNSA. The CDR3 length is 15 residues. Trimming took off 4 bases at V and 4 bases at J, with 13 bases between the two ends. The CDR3 nucleotides are TGTGCCAGCAGCTGGAGGGGGCGCAGCACCGGGGAGCTGTTTTTT. It translates to CASSWRGRSTGELFF.

This clonotype came up once. This chain uses TRBV9 with TRBJ1-2; D not certain. Germline CDR1 SGDLS, CDR2 YYNGEE. This CDR3 is built from 15 residues. Trimming stripped 0 bases from V and 6 bases from J, with 15 bases between. The CDR3 region has the DNA TGTGCCAGCAGCGTAGCAATGGGTTTAAGCGATGGCTACACCTTC. Translating gives CASSVAMGLSDGYTF. Full variable domain (rest looked up from reference TRBV9 and TRBJ1-2): DSGVTQTPKHLITATGQRVTLRCSPRSGDLSVYWYQQSLDQGLQFLIQYYNGEERAKGNILERFSAQQFPDLHSELNLSSLELGDSALYFCASSVAMGLSDGYTFGSGTRLTVV.

The chain links TRBV6-5 to TRBJ2-7; 7 bases fit TRBD1. The CDR3 extends over 11 amino acids. V lost 7 bases and J lost 4; bases outside the gene matches: 1. Germline V CDR1 and CDR2: MNHEY, SVGAGI. The chain's CDR3 is CASKGAYEQYF. The CDR3 DNA is TGTGCCAGCAAGGGGGCATACGAGCAGTACTTC.

The genes are TRBV7-2 and TRBJ1-5, with D perhaps TRBD1 (6 bases). This CDR3 has 14 residues. V lost 3 bases and J lost 5, with 11 bases in between. The germline CDR1 and CDR2 sequences are SGHTA and FQGNSA. CDR3 amino acids: CASSLTGLDQPQHF. As DNA, the CDR3 is TGTGCCAGCAGCTTGACAGGCCTTGATCAGCCCCAGCATTTT. Variable domain in full (rest from reference TRBV7-2 and TRBJ1-5): GAGVSQSPSNKVTEKGKDVELRCDPISGHTALYWYRQSLGQGLEFLIYFQGNSAPDKSGLPSDRFSAERTGGSVSTLTIQRTQQEDSAVYLCASSLTGLDQPQHFGDGTRLSIL.

Comments on this clonotype: Germline is not matched at one junction end, which may reflect a read error. The chain recombines TRBV7-7 with TRBJ2-5, with D tentatively TRBD2 (7 bases). The germline V gene encodes CDR1 SSHAT and CDR2 FNYEAQ (reference sequence). The CDR3 has 16 amino acids. The CDR3 DNA reads TGTGCTAGCAGCTCCAGAAGAGAGGGGGAGGGAGAGACCCAGTACTTC. The encoded protein is CASSSRREGEGETQYF.

V and J are TRBV2 and TRBJ1-2; possibly TRBD1 for D (6 bases). CDR3 length: 13 amino acids. Per the germline V gene, CDR1 is SNHLY and CDR2 is FYNNEI. Trimming stripped 6 bases from V and 4 bases from J, with 12 bases between. In DNA form, the CDR3 reads TGTGCCAGCAGAGAGGACAGATCCTATGGCTACACCTTC. It specifies CASREDRSYGYTF.

In DNA, the CDR3 is TGTGCCAGCAGCCGGGGACAGGGGAACTTAGAGACCCAGTACTTC. It codes for CASSRGQGNLETQYF. V gene TRBV7-3 combines with J gene TRBJ2-5, with 10 bases matching TRBD1. The CDR3 contains 15 residues. V was pared by 5 bases and J by 4 bases, with 7 bases of the junction left unmatched. Germline CDR1 is SGHTA and CDR2 is FQGTGA.

This rearrangement joins TRBV9 to TRBJ1-3; 7 nucleotides match TRBD1. The ends lost 4 bases at V and 6 bases at J; junction bases unmatched: 4. Germline V gene data show CDR1 as SGDLS and CDR2 as YYNGEE. This CDR3 has 13 residues. In DNA, the CDR3 is TGTGCCAGCAGCATGGGACAGACAAACACCATATATTTT. It yields the protein CASSMGQTNTIYF. Filled out from reference TRBV9 and TRBJ1-3, the complete variable domain reads DSGVTQTPKHLITATGQRVTLRCSPRSGDLSVYWYQQSLDQGLQFLIQYYNGEERAKGNILERFSAQQFPDLHSELNLSSLELGDSALYFCASSMGQTNTIYFGEGSWLTVV.

This CDR3 is CASSQVVLLAETEEETQYF. Here the CDR3 DNA reads TGTGCCAGCAGCCAAGTGGTCCTTTTGGCGGAAACCGAGGAGGAGACCCAGTACTTC. V and J are TRBV3-1 and TRBJ2-5, with D unresolved. Germline-derived CDR1 and CDR2 are LGHDT and YNNKEL (reference sequence). CDR3 length equals 19 residues. Trimming cost V 1 base and J 5 bases, with 26 bases left between them.

The chain employs TRBV29-1 and TRBJ1-2, with D maybe TRBD1 (6 bases). CDR1 and CDR2 (germline): SQVTM, ANQGSEA. The CDR3 covers 13 residues. CDR3 sequence reads: CGGAEGLLDGYTF. In nucleotides, the CDR3 is TGCGGGGGGGCGGAGGGGCTCCTCGATGGCTACACCTTC.

The gene calls are TRBV30 and TRBJ2-1, with D perhaps TRBD1 (6 bases). The CDR3 is made up of 12 amino acids. Germline CDR1 reads GTSNPN; CDR2 reads SVGIG (reference sequence). V was cut by 1 base and J by 10 bases, with 11 bases left in between. For the CDR3, the DNA is TGTGCCTGGAGTGCTCTCGGACAGGAGCAGTTCTTC. This gives the protein CAWSALGQEQFF.

This chain uses TRBV10-3 with TRBJ1-5; D ambiguous. The germline V gene has CDR1 ENHRY and CDR2 SYGVKD. V shed 8 bases and J shed 5 bases, with 4 bases lying between them. The CDR3 has 10 residues. CDR3 protein: CAIGDQPQHF. The CDR3 nucleotides are TGTGCCATCGGGGATCAGCCCCAGCATTTT.

The chain employs TRBV29-1 and TRBJ1-1; D is possibly TRBD1 (5 bases). Germline V lookup: CDR1 SQVTM, CDR2 ANQGSEA. V was clipped by 4 bases and J by 8 bases, with 11 bases between them. The CDR3 is 11 amino acids. CDR3 nucleotides: TGCAGCGTTGGGAGTGGGGCGGAAGCTTTCTTT. The encoded protein is CSVGSGAEAFF.

The chain couples TRBV19 to TRBJ1-1; D is uncertain. V was cut by 3 bases and J by 1 base, with 6 bases left in between. The CDR3 spans 13 residues. Per germline, CDR1 LNHDA and CDR2 SQIVND (reference sequence). CDR3 nucleotide sequence: TGTGCCAGTAGTATTTTAGAGAACACTGAAGCTTTCTTT. Its protein is CASSILENTEAFF.

The chain has TRBV19 and TRBJ1-5; no definite D call. Germline lookup yields CDR1 LNHDA and CDR2 SQIVND (reference sequence). Trimming left V 5 bases short and J 5 bases short, with 10 bases between. The CDR3 runs 13 residues. The CDR3 DNA follows: TGTGCCAGTAGTTCGCTACCCGATCAGCCCCAGCATTTT. Amino acid sequence: CASSSLPDQPQHF.

The chain is built from TRBV6-2 or TRBV6-3 and TRBJ1-5, with unresolved D. V shed 6 bases and J shed 4 bases, with 16 bases lying between them. CDR3 length: 15 residues. The germline CDR1 and CDR2 sequences are MNHEY and SVGEGT. For the CDR3, the DNA is TGTGCCAGCAGCACCGCCCTCGGGGAGAATCAGCCCCAGCATTTT. It encodes CASSTALGENQPQHF.

The chain employs TRBV14 and TRBJ2-7; 9 nucleotides align to TRBD2. The CDR3 is 14 residues long. With 4 bases clipped from V and 2 bases from J, the junction kept 3 bases outside the gene matches. Germline values: CDR1 SGHDN, CDR2 FVKESK. The CDR3 coding sequence is TGTGCCAGCAGCCCACGACTAGCGGCCTACGAGCAGTACTTC. Its protein is CASSPRLAAYEQYF.

The V call is TRBV7-3, the J call TRBJ2-2, with D possibly matching TRBD1 (5 bases). The CDR3 loop spans 15 amino acids. Trimming removed 5 bases at V and 5 bases at J, with 15 bases between. Germline loops: CDR1 SGHTA, CDR2 FQGTGA. CDR3 loop: CASSQRQGGTGELFF. CDR3 nucleotides: TGTGCCAGCAGCCAAAGGCAGGGCGGAACCGGGGAGCTGTTTTTT.

The genes are TRBV2 and TRBJ2-3; 9 bases fit TRBD2. Germline CDR1 is SNHLY and CDR2 is FYNNEI. The CDR3 covers 18 residues. V lost 1 base to trimming and J lost 2 bases; unmatched junction nucleotides: 10. This CDR3 is CASSEGARLAATTDTQYF. As DNA, the CDR3 is TGTGCCAGCAGTGAAGGAGCAAGACTAGCGGCCACCACAGATACGCAGTATTTT.

This sequence joins TRBV4-3 and TRBJ1-5; D unresolved. The V end was cut by 0 bases, the J end by 0 bases, with 6 bases between. The CDR3 covers 15 residues. Per germline, CDR1 LGHNA and CDR2 YSLEER. Here the CDR3 reads CASSQDADSNQPQHF. The CDR3 nucleotides are TGCGCCAGCAGCCAAGATGCGGATAGCAATCAGCCCCAGCATTTT.